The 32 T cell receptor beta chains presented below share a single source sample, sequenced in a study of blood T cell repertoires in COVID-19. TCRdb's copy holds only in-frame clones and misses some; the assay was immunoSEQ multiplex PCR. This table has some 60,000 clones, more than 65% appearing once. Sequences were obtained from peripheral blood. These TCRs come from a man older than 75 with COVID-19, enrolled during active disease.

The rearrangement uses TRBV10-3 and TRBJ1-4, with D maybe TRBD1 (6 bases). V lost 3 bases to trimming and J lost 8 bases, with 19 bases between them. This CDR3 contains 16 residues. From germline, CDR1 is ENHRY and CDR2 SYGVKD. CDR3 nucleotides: TGTGCCATCAGTGACGGGACACCAACCGGCGGGGAAAAACTGTTTTTT. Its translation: CAISDGTPTGGEKLFF.

This CDR3 reads CATAYYYEQYV. In DNA form, the CDR3 reads TGTGCCACCGCCTACTACTACGAGCAGTACGTC. The chain combines TRBV2 with TRBJ2-7; no firm D call. Trimming took off 10 bases at V and 3 bases at J, with 10 bases between the two ends. Germline CDR1 and CDR2: SNHLY and FYNNEI. The length of the CDR3 is 11 residues.

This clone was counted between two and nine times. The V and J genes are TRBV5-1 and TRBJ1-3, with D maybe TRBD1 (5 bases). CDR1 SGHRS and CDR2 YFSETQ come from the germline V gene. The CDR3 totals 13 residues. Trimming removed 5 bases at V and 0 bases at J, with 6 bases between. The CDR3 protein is CASRTASGNTIYF. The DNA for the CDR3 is TGCGCCAGCAGGACAGCCTCTGGAAACACCATATATTTT.

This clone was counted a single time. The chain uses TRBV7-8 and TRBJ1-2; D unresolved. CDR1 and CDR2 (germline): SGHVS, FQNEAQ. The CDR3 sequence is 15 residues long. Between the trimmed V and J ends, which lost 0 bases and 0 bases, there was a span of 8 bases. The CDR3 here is CASSLAVRSNYGYTF. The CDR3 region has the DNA TGTGCCAGCAGCTTAGCGGTGAGGTCTAACTATGGCTACACCTTC.

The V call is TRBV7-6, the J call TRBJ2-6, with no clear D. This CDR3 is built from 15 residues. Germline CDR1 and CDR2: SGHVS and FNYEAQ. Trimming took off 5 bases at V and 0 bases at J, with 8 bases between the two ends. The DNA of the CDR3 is TGTGCCAGCAGCAAGACACTCTCTGGGGCCAACGTCCTGACTTTC. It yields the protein CASSKTLSGANVLTF.

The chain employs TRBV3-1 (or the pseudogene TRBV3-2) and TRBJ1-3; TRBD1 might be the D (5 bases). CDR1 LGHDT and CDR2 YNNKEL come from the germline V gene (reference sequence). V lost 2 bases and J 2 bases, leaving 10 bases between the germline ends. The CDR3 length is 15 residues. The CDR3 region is CASSQQGRAGNTIYF. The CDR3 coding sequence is TGTGCCAGCAGCCAACAGGGTAGGGCTGGAAACACCATATATTTT.

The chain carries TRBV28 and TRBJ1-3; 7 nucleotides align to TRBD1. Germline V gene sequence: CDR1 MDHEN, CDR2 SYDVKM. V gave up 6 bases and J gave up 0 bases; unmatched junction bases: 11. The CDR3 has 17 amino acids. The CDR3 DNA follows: TGTGCCAGCAGCCTCAACCAGGGGGGAGGCTCTGGAAACACCATATATTTT. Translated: CASSLNQGGGSGNTIYF.

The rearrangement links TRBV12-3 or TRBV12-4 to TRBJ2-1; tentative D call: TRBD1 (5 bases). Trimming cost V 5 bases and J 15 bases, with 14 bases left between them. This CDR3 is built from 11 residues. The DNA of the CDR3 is TGTGCCAGCAGTCCTTACCTGGGGCTGTTCTTC. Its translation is CASSPYLGLFF.

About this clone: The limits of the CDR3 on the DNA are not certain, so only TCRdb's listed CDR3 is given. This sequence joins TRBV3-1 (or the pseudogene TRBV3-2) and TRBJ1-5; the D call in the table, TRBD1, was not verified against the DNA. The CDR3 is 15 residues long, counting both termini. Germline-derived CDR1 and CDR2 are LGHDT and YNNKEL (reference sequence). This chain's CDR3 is CASSQRTGSNSPSIF.

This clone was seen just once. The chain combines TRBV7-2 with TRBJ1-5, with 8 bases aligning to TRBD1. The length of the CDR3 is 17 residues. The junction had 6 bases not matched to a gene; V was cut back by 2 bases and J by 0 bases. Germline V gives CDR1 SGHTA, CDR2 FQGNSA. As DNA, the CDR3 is TGTGCCAGCAGCTTACTTGGCAGGGGGCCTAGCAATCAGCCCCAGCATTTT. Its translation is CASSLLGRGPSNQPQHF. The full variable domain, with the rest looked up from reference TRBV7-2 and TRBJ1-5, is GAGVSQSPSNKVTEKGKDVELRCDPISGHTALYWYRQSLGQGLEFLIYFQGNSAPDKSGLPSDRFSAERTGGSVSTLTIQRTQQEDSAVYLCASSLLGRGPSNQPQHFGDGTRLSIL.

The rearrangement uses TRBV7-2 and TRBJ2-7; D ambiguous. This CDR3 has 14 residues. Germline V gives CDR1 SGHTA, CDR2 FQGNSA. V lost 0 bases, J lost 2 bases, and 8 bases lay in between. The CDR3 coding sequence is TGTGCCAGCAGCTTAGCTCCAGGCCCCTACGAGCAGTACTTC. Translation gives CASSLAPGPYEQYF.

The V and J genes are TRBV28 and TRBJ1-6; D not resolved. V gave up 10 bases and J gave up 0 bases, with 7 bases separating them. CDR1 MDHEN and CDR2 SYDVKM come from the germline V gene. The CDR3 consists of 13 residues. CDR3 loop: CATWSSYNSPLHF. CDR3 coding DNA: TGTGCCACCTGGAGCTCCTATAATTCACCCCTCCACTTT. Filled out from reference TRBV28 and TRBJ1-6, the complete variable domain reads DVKVTQSSRYLVKRTGEKVFLECVQDMDHENMFWYRQDPGLGLRLIYFSYDVKMKEKGDIPEGYSVSREKKERFSLILESASTNQTSMYLCATWSSYNSPLHFGNGTRLTVT.

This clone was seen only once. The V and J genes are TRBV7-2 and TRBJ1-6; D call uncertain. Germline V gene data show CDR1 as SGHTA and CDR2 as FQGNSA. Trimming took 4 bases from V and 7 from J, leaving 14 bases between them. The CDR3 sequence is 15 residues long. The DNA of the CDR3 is TGTGCCAGCAGCTCGGTCGGTTTGTCCAATTCACCCCTCCACTTT. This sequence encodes CASSSVGLSNSPLHF. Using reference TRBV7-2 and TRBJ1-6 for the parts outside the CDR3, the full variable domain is GAGVSQSPSNKVTEKGKDVELRCDPISGHTALYWYRQSLGQGLEFLIYFQGNSAPDKSGLPSDRFSAERTGGSVSTLTIQRTQQEDSAVYLCASSSVGLSNSPLHFGNGTRLTVT.

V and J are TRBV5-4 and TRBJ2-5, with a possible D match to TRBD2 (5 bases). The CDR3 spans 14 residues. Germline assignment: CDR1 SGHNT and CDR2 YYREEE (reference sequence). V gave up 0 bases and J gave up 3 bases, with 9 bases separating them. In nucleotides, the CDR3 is TGTGCCAGCAGCTTGGGGGTTAGCGAAGAGACCCAGTACTTC. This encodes CASSLGVSEETQYF.

The CDR3 nucleotides are TGTGCCAGCAGCCAAGCAGGGGGCTATGGCTACACCTTC. Translating it yields CASSQAGGYGYTF. The chain couples TRBV6-2 or TRBV6-3 to TRBJ1-2; TRBD1 agrees at 7 bases. V was clipped by 6 bases and J by 4 bases; unmatched bases: 5. CDR1 is MNHEY and CDR2 is SVGEGT in the germline V gene. This CDR3 region has 13 residues.

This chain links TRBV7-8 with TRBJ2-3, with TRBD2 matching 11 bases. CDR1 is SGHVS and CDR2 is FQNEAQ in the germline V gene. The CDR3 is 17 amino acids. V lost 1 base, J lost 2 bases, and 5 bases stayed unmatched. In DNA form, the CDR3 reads TGTGCCAGCAGCTTAGTAGGACTAGCGGGTAACACAGATACGCAGTATTTT. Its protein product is CASSLVGLAGNTDTQYF.

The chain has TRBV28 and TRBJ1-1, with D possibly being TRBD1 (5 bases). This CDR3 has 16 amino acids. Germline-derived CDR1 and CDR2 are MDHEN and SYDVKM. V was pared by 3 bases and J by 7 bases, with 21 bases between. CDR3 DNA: TGTGCCAGCAGTTTTCGACCTGACGGGGGAAAAATTGAAGCTTTCTTT. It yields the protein CASSFRPDGGKIEAFF.

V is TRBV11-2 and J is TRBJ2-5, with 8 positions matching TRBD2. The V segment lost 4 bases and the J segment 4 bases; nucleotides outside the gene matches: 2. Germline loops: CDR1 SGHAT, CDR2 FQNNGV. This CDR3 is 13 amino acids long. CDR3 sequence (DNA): TGTGCCAGCAGCTCGGGACTAGGAGAGACCCAGTACTTC. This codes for CASSSGLGETQYF.

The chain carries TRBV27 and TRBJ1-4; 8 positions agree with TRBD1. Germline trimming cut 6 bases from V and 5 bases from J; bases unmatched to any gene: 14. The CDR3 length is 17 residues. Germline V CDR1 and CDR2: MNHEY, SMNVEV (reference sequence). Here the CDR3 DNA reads TGTGCCAGCAGCTCGATCCACAGGGGGGGGCAGAATGAAAAACTGTTTTTT. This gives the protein CASSSIHRGGQNEKLFF.

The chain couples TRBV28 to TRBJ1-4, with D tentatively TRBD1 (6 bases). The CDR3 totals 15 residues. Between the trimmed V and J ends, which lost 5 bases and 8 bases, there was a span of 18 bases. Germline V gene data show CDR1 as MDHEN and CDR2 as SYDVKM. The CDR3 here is CASSKLRGEAEKLFF. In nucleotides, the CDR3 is TGTGCCAGCAGTAAACTCAGGGGCGAGGCGGAAAAACTGTTTTTT.

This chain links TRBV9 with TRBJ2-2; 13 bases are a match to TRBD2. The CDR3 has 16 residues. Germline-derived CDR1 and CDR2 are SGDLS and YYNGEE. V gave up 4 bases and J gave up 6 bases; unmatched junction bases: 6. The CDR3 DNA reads TGTGCCAGCAGCCCCCGGACTAGCGGGAGCGCCGGGGAGCTGTTTTTT. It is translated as CASSPRTSGSAGELFF. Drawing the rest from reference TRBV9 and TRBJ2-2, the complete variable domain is DSGVTQTPKHLITATGQRVTLRCSPRSGDLSVYWYQQSLDQGLQFLIQYYNGEERAKGNILERFSAQQFPDLHSELNLSSLELGDSALYFCASSPRTSGSAGELFFGEGSRLTVL.

CDR3 loop: CASSPLLQGGSEAFF. Written as DNA, the CDR3 is TGCGCCAGCAGTCCCCTTTTACAGGGGGGTTCTGAAGCTTTCTTT. The J gene is TRBJ1-1, the V gene TRBV5-1, with 8 bases fitting TRBD1. The V and J ends lost 5 bases and 6 bases, in that order; junction bases with no gene match: 12. The CDR3 covers 15 residues. Germline V CDR1 and CDR2: SGHRS, YFSETQ.

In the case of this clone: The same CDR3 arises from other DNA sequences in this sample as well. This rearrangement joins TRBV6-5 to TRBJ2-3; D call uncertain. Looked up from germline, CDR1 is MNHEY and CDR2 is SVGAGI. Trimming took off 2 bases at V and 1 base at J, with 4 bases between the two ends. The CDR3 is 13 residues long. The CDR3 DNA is TGTGCCAGCAGTTACCCTGGCACAGATACGCAGTATTTT. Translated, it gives CASSYPGTDTQYF.

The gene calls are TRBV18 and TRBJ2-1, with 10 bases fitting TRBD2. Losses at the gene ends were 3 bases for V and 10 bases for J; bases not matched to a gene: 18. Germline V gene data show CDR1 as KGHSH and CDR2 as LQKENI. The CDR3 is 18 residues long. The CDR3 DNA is TGTGCCAGCTCACCCCCCGGCACTAGCGGGACCCGGGGAGTCGAGCAGTTCTTC. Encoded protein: CASSPPGTSGTRGVEQFF.

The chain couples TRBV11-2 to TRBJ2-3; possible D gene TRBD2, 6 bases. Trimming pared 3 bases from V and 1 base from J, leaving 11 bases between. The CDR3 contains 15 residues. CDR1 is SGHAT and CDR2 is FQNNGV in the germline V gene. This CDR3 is CASSFDPGGTDTQYF. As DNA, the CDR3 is TGTGCCAGCAGCTTCGACCCGGGGGGCACAGATACGCAGTATTTT.

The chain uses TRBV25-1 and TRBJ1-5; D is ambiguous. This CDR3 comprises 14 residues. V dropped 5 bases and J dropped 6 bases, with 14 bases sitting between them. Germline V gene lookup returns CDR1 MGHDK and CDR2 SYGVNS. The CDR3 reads CASSRAGGGQPQHF. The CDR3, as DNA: TGTGCCAGCAGTAGAGCGGGCGGCGGTCAGCCCCAGCATTTT. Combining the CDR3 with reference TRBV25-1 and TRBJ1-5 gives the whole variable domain EADIYQTPRYLVIGTGKKITLECSQTMGHDKMYWYQQDPGMELHLIHYSYGVNSTEKGDLSSESTVSRIRTEHFPLTLESARPSHTSQYLCASSRAGGGQPQHFGDGTRLSIL.

The CDR3 nucleotides read TGTGCCAGCAGCCGGACTAGCGTGGGGGAGCAGTTCTTC. Its translation is CASSRTSVGEQFF. This rearrangement joins TRBV11-2 to TRBJ2-1; 9 bases fit TRBD2. The J segment lost 10 bases and the V segment lost 5 bases, leaving 6 bases of the junction unmatched. The CDR3 spans 13 residues. Germline CDR1 and CDR2: SGHAT and FQNNGV.

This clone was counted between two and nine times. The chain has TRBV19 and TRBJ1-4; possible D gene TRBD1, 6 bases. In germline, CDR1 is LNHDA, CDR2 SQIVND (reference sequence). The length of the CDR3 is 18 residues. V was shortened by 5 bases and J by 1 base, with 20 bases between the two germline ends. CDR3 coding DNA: TGTGCCAGTAGTCTCCATTTGACAGGATCAAGAACTAATGAAAAACTGTTTTTT. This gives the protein CASSLHLTGSRTNEKLFF.

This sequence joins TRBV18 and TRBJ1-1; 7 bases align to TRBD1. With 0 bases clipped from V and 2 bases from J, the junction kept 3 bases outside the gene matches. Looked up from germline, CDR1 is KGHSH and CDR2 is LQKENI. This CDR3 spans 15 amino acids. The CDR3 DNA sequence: TGTGCCAGCTCACCACCGACAGGGCATAACACTGAAGCTTTCTTT. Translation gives CASSPPTGHNTEAFF.

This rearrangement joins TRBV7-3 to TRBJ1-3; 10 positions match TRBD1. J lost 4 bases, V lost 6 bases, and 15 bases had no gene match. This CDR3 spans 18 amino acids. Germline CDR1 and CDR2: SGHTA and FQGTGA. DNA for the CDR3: TGTGCCAGCAGAAACCGGGACAGGGGAGAACTCCCCGGAAACACCATATATTTT. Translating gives CASRNRDRGELPGNTIYF.

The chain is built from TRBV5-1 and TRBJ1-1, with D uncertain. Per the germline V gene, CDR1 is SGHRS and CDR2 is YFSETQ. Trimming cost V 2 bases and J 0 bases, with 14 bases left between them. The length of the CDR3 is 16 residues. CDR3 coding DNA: TGCGCCAGCAGCTTATCTGATGAGCTCATGAACACTGAAGCTTTCTTT. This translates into CASSLSDELMNTEAFF.

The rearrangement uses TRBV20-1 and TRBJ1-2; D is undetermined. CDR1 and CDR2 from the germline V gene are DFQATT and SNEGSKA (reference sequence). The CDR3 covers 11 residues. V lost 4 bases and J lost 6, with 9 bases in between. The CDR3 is CSATNENGYTF. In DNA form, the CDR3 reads TGCAGTGCTACGAATGAGAATGGCTACACCTTC.